This TCR beta chain was found in a study of blood T cell repertoires in COVID-19. Original handling: Estimation of nucleated cell counts relied on the amplification of reference gene primers. TCRdb's table, derived via immunoSEQ multiplex PCR, lists solely in-frame clones and lacks some. The V and J calls and clone size come from that table; D and trimming were worked out from the DNA. This table has about 100,000 clones, about 90% appearing once. Germline V gene lookup returns CDR1 ENHRY and CDR2 SYGVKD. The ends lost 6 bases at V and 7 bases at J; junction bases unmatched: 6. There are 14 residues in the CDR3.

The sequencing input was peripheral blood. The sequence came from a human donor in a cohort sampled during active COVID-19. J is TRBJ2-1 and V is TRBV10-3; 10 nucleotides agree with TRBD1. The CDR3 region has the DNA TGTGCCATCAGCGCGGGACAGGGGTTGAATGAGCAGTTCTTC. Protein: CAISAGQGLNEQFF.